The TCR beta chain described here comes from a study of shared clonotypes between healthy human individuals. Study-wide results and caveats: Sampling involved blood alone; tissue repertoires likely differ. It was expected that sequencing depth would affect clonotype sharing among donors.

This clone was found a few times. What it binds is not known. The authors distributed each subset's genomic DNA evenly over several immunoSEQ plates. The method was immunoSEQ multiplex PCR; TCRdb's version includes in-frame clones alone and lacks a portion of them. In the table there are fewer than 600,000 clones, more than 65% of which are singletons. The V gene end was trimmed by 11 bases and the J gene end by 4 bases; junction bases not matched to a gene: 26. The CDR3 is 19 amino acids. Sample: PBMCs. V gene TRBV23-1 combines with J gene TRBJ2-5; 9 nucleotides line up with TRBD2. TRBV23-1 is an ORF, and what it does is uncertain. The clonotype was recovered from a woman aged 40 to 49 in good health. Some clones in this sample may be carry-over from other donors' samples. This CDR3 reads CAGVCPREGLFGRAETQYF. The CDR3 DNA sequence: TGCGCCGGGGTTTGCCCGCGGGAGGGCCTTTTTGGGCGGGCAGAGACCCAGTACTTC.